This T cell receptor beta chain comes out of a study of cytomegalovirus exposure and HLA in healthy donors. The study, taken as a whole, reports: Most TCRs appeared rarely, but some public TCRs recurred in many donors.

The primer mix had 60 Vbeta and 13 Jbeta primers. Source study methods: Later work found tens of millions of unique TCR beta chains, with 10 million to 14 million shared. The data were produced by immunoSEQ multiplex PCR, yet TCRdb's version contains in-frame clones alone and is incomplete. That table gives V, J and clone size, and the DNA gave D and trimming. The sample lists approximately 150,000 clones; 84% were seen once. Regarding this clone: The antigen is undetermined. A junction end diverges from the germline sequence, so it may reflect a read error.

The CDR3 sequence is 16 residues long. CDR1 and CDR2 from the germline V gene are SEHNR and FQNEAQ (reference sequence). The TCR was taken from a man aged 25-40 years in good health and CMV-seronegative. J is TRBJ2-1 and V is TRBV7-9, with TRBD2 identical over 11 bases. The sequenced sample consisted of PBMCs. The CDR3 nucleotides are TGTTCCAGCAGCTTAGCGGGGGGGCTAAGGGTAAATGAGCAGTTCTTC. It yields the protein CSSSLAGGLRVNEQFF.